The rows below give T cell receptor beta chains drawn from one sample of a study of esophageal squamous cell carcinoma under preoperative chemotherapy. TCRdb processed the PCR reads anew with MiXCR; each CDR3 protein has one entry. The data contain 15,000 to 20,000 distinct CDR3 sequences, around 46% of them singletons. The material was obtained from a patient given preoperative chemotherapy. Source of these receptors: a human donor with esophageal squamous cell carcinoma. The donor label of this sample is uncertain. CDR3s include the opening cysteine and the closing phenylalanine or tryptophan. A D gene is named only where the DNA matches it firmly. The size of a clone is reported for some rows only, either as once, few or many, or as a class for expanded clones.

. TRBJ2-3 TRBV12-3/TRBV12-4 many TGTGCCAGCAGTTTAACGCCAGATACGCAGTATTTT CASSLTPDTQYF
. TRBJ2-1 TRBV25-1 once TGTGCCAGCAGTGAATGGCGGGTAGCGAATGAGCAGTTCTTC CASSEWRVANEQFF
. TRBJ2-7 TRBV7-8 medium-sized TGTGCCAGCAGCTTAGAGATTGAGTCCTACGAGCAGTACTTC CASSLEIESYEQYF
TRBD2 TRBJ2-4 TRBV6-1 . TGTGCCAGCAGGCGGACTAGCGGCTCCTACAATGAGCAGTACTTC CASRRTSGSYNEQYF
. TRBJ2-6 TRBV20-1 . TGCAGTGCACTAGACTCTGGGGCCAACGTCCTGACTTTC CSALDSGANVLTF
. TRBJ2-2 TRBV6-5 . TGTGCCAGCAGTTACCTCGGGACACAAAACACCGGGGAGCTGTTTTTT CASSYLGTQNTGELFF
TRBD2 TRBJ2-7 TRBV6-5 once TGTGCCAGCAGTTACTCTGGCGGGAGGACAACCTACGAGCAGTACTTC CASSYSGGRTTYEQYF
. TRBJ2-3 TRBV7-6 . TGTGGCGGGGGCCTATGGGGGCTTGTCAAAGATACGCAGTATTTC CGGGLWGLVKDTQYF
. TRBJ2-3 TRBV10-3 . TGTGCCATCAGTGACCTGACAGGATTCACAGATACGCAGTATTTT CAISDLTGFTDTQYF
. TRBJ2-5 TRBV7-8 . TGTGCCAGCAGCTTAGGCACCTTAAAAGAGACCCAGTACTTC CASSLGTLKETQYF
TRBD1 TRBJ2-1 TRBV27 . TGTGCCAGCAGTTTAACCGGGACAGCAATGATTGAGCAGTTCTTC CASSLTGTAMIEQFF
. TRBJ2-5 TRBV7-2 many TGTGCCAGCAGCTTAGAAGGCGGCCCTCTAGAGCAGTACTTC CASSLEGGPLEQYF
TRBD2 TRBJ2-1 TRBV7-9 many TGTGCCAGCAGCCAGGGACTAGCGGGACCCTACAATGAGCAGTTCTTC CASSQGLAGPYNEQFF
. TRBJ2-3 TRBV7-3 . TGTGCGGGCAGCCGGCCCGCGGAGGGCGCCCGCCAGTATTTT CAGSRPAEGARQYF
. TRBJ2-3 TRBV12-3/TRBV12-4 once TGTGCCGGGGGGTTCGGGGGCCGCCACCAAGAGACCCAGTATTTT CAGGFGGRHQETQYF
. TRBJ2-5 TRBV10-1 few TGCGCCAGCAGTGAGGCGGGTGGGACCCAGTACTTC CASSEAGGTQYF
TRBD1 TRBJ2-1 TRBV10-3 once TGTGCCCAAGCCACCGGGACAGGGGGCCCCGATGAGCAGTTCTTC CAQATGTGGPDEQFF
. TRBJ2-3 TRBV18 many TGTGCCAGCAAGAGTGGACAGCGCACAGATACGCAGTATTTT CASKSGQRTDTQYF
TRBD1 TRBJ2-1 TRBV11-3 many TGTGCCAGCAGCTTACCAATCCAGGACAGGGCAACCATCTCCTACGAGCAGTTCTTC CASSLPIQDRATISYEQFF
TRBD2 TRBJ2-3 TRBV12-3/TRBV12-4 . TGTGCCCGCAGTTTAGCGGGAGCGAACACAGGTGCGCAGTATTTT CARSLAGANTGAQYF
TRBD2 TRBJ2-7 TRBV7-8 . TGTGCCAGCAGCTTGGGGGAGCTAGCGGGAGTGGGGGAGCAGTACTTC CASSLGELAGVGEQYF
TRBD1 TRBJ2-1 TRBV7-2 . TGTGCCAGCAGCTCCGGACAGGGGGCTTTGGACCACGCCTACGAGCAGTTCTTC CASSSGQGALDHAYEQFF
TRBD1 TRBJ2-7 TRBV27 . TGTGCCAGCGGACGGACAGGGGTTGCCTACGAGCAGTACTTC CASGRTGVAYEQYF
. TRBJ2-1 TRBV10-2 many TGCGCCACCAGGACACTTGGTACTAATGAGCAGTTCTTC CATRTLGTNEQFF
. TRBJ2-7 TRBV7-2 . TGTGCCAGCAGGATACTAGGTAGCGTGAGTATCGCAAATACGCAGTACTTC CASRILGSVSIANTQYF
TRBD2 TRBJ2-5 TRBV7-8 . TGTGCCAGCAGCCCGGGTGGGGGGGGAGAGACCCAGTACTTC CASSPGGGGETQYF
TRBD1 TRBJ2-1 TRBV29-1 once TGCAGCGTTGTGGAGACAGGGGCGATCGATGAGCAGTTCTTC CSVVETGAIDEQFF
. TRBJ2-3 TRBV7-6 . TGTGCCAGCAGCTTAACGAGGGGTGGTACGCAGTATTTT CASSLTRGGTQYF
TRBD2 TRBJ2-1 TRBV12-3/TRBV12-4 . TGTGCCAGCAGCCACACTAGCGGGAGGGCCGGGCAGTTCTTC CASSHTSGRAGQFF
. TRBJ1-4 TRBV10-3 few TGTGGCACCCGGCAGGGTGGCGAAAAACTGTTTTTT CGTRQGGEKLFF
. TRBJ1-1 TRBV7-3 medium-sized TGTGCCAGCAGCCCCCTCCCAACAGGGGAAGCTTTCTTT CASSPLPTGEAFF
TRBD1 TRBJ2-7 TRBV7-7 . TGTGCTAGCAGCCACGCAGACAGGGGAAGGTACGAGCAGTACTTC CASSHADRGRYEQYF
. TRBJ2-3 TRBV12-3/TRBV12-4 . TGTGCCAGCAGTCCGAGGACAGATACGCAGTATTTT CASSPRTDTQYF
. TRBJ2-3 TRBV27 . TGTGCCAGCAGTTTAAACTTAGGCAGTTACACAGATACGCAGTATTTT CASSLNLGSYTDTQYF
. TRBJ2-2 TRBV7-7 . TGTGCTAGCAGCCCTGACAGGCTCACCGGGGAGCTGTTTTTT CASSPDRLTGELFF
TRBD2 TRBJ2-1 TRBV7-2 large TGTGCCAGCAGCTTACATCGGGAAGCGGGAGAACGCGAGCAGTTCTTC CASSLHREAGEREQFF
TRBD2 TRBJ2-5 TRBV6-1 . TGTGCCAGCAGTGGGGGACTAGTCCAAGAGACCCAGTACTTC CASSGGLVQETQYF
. TRBJ2-3 TRBV7-2 . TGTGCCAGCAGCTTAGGGGCCGGGAGTTGGGTAGATACGCAGTATTTT CASSLGAGSWVDTQYF
. TRBJ2-4 TRBV7-3 . TGTGCCAGCAGCTTAATCGCTAGTAGGACCTACAATGAGCAGTACTTC CASSLIASRTYNEQYF
. TRBJ2-1 TRBV12-3/TRBV12-4 . TGTGCCAGCACGCCATCCTACAATGAGCAGTTCTTC CASTPSYNEQFF
TRBD2 TRBJ2-2 TRBV7-3 medium-sized TGTGCCAGCAGCTTAACGTTAGCGGGGACCACCGGGGAGCTGTTTTTT CASSLTLAGTTGELFF
. TRBJ2-1 TRBV12-3/TRBV12-4 . TGTGCCAGCAGTCTGACAGTGAACTCCTACAATGAGCAGTTCTTC CASSLTVNSYNEQFF
. TRBJ2-7 TRBV7-8 many TGTGCCAGCAGCTTAGCGCGGTCAGGGCCAATCGAGCAGTACTTC CASSLARSGPIEQYF
. TRBJ2-7 TRBV7-3 once TGTGCCGGGGGCCTAGGTGGGGGAGGCCCAGATACGCAGTACTTC CAGGLGGGGPDTQYF
. TRBJ2-5 TRBV7-9 . TGTGCCAGCAGCTTAGTGGGCTCCCAAGAGACCCAGTACTTC CASSLVGSQETQYF
. TRBJ2-5 TRBV27 many TGTGCCAGCAGTCCCCTGGGGGGCTTCGGGGAGACCCAGTACTTC CASSPLGGFGETQYF
TRBD2 TRBJ2-1 TRBV19 . TGTGCCAGTACCCCATCCATCGTTGTGGGGGGGAGCTCCTACAATGAGCAGTTCTTC CASTPSIVVGGSSYNEQFF
TRBD2 TRBJ2-1 TRBV3-1 . TGTGCCAGCAGCCCCCCCCCTTACGGGGGGGAGTCCAATGAGCAGTTCTTC CASSPPPYGGESNEQFF
TRBD2 TRBJ2-3 TRBV7-2 once TGTGCCAGCCGCGTAGCGGGGGGGCGAAGGAAAGATACGCAGTATTTC CASRVAGGRRKDTQYF
. TRBJ2-3 TRBV12-3/TRBV12-4 few TGTGCCAGCAGTCAGAGCAGTGGGCAGTATTTT CASSQSSGQYF
. TRBJ2-3 TRBV24-1 many TGTGCCACCAGTGATTCGGGAGATACGCAGTATTTT CATSDSGDTQYF
. TRBJ2-3 TRBV7-2 . TGTGCCAGCAGCTCGGGGCTGCGAGCCACAAACACGCAGTATTTC CASSSGLRATNTQYF
. TRBJ2-3 TRBV7-2 . TGCGGGGGCCGCAACACAGATACGCAGTATTTT CGGRNTDTQYF
. TRBJ2-7 TRBV7-2 many TGTGCCAGCAGCTTAGCGTCTGAGGGCTACGAGCAGTACTTC CASSLASEGYEQYF
. TRBJ2-1 TRBV20-1 . TGCAGTGCTAGGTCGTTCCTGGGGAATGAGCAGTTCTTC CSARSFLGNEQFF